Following are 14 T cell receptor beta chains from one sample sequenced in a study of T cell responses to AZD1222 COVID-19 vaccine (dated by TCRdb to about 2021). The sample's time point label, in plain terms: baseline before first vaccination. Library preparation used the immunoSEQ multiplex PCR assay. The clones in this table, taken by TCRdb from immuneACCESS, are in-frame only. Not every clone is retained; where verified, under half of the shortfall comes from an unresolved V gene, and the cause of the rest is unknown. The table for this sample lists over 85,000 clones; more than 70% of them were counted only once. Approximately 15% of the sample lies in the top ten. Sample: peripheral blood, taken on day 0 of AZD1222 vaccination. These receptors all stem from an adult in good health.

The V call is TRBV10-1, the J call TRBJ1-1; tentative D call: TRBD1 (5 bases). Germline-derived CDR1 and CDR2 are WNHNN and SYGVQD (reference sequence). The CDR3 runs 16 residues. Trimming stripped 5 bases from V and 0 bases from J, with 16 bases between. The CDR3 sequence: CASSLRDCLMNTEAFF. The CDR3 DNA is TGCGCCAGCAGTCTTCGGGACTGCCTCATGAACACTGAAGCTTTCTTT.

This chain links TRBV6-4 with TRBJ2-1, with a possible D match to TRBD1 (6 bases). There are 21 residues in the CDR3. With 2 bases removed from V and 0 bases from J, the gap between germline ends came to 26 bases. Germline V lookup: CDR1 MRHNA, CDR2 SNTAGT. CDR3 in DNA: TGTGCCAGCAGTGACCTATCGACAGGAAGAGGGGCGCTGAGCTCCTACAATGAGCAGTTCTTC. As protein: CASSDLSTGRGALSSYNEQFF.

This chain connects TRBV28 to TRBJ2-7; TRBD1 is a possible D gene (6 bases). CDR1 MDHEN and CDR2 SYDVKM come from the germline V gene. Trimming took 4 bases from V and 2 from J, leaving 18 bases between them. This CDR3 is 16 amino acids long. The CDR3 loop reads CASSSFRDTITYEQYF. The CDR3 DNA sequence: TGTGCCAGCAGTTCCTTCCGGGACACAATTACCTACGAGCAGTACTTC.

The chain links TRBV28 to TRBJ1-1, with TRBD1 identical over 11 bases. Germline V gene lookup returns CDR1 MDHEN and CDR2 SYDVKM. Trimming cost V 6 bases and J 10 bases; bases outside gene matches: 7. CDR3 size: 13 residues. Here the CDR3 DNA reads TGTGCCAGCAGCACCGGACAGGGGGCCTCAGCTTTCTTT. This sequence encodes CASSTGQGASAFF.

The V call is TRBV27, the J call TRBJ1-2; TRBD1 matches at 8 bases. Germline values: CDR1 MNHEY, CDR2 SMNVEV (reference sequence). With V trimmed by 4 bases and J by 6 bases, 10 bases remained unmatched. The length of the CDR3 is 15 residues. The CDR3 loop reads CASSSLDREGHGYTF. DNA for the CDR3: TGTGCCAGCAGTTCCCTGGACAGGGAAGGACATGGCTACACCTTC.

CDR3: CASSQYRRSKNTGELFF. CDR3 nucleotide sequence: TGTGCCAGCAGCCAGTACAGGCGAAGTAAGAACACCGGGGAGCTGTTTTTT. The chain is built from TRBV11-3 and TRBJ2-2; TRBD1 is a possible D gene (5 bases). Germline CDR1 reads SGHNT; CDR2 reads YENEEA. Trimming took 5 bases from V and 1 from J, leaving 17 bases between them. The CDR3 spans 17 residues.

The chain employs TRBV11-3 and TRBJ1-1; D is ambiguous. The CDR3 has 16 residues. Trimming removed 0 bases from V and 0 bases from J, with 11 bases in between. From germline, CDR1 is SGHNT and CDR2 YENEEA. The CDR3 nucleotides are TGTGCCAGCAGCTTAGATAATCAAGTTCTGAACACTGAAGCTTTCTTT. It specifies CASSLDNQVLNTEAFF.

The gene calls are TRBV6-5 and TRBJ1-2, with TRBD1 as a possible D gene (6 bases). V was shortened by 6 bases and J by 9 bases, with 11 bases between the two germline ends. The germline V gene encodes CDR1 MNHEY and CDR2 SVGAGI. The CDR3 length is 11 residues. The CDR3 region has the DNA TGTGCCAGCAGGAGCAGGGACAGCTACACCTTC. Translated: CASRSRDSYTF.

The chain uses TRBV28 and TRBJ1-6; 8 nucleotides agree with TRBD1. Germline V lookup: CDR1 MDHEN, CDR2 SYDVKM. The CDR3 sequence is 16 residues long. J was trimmed by 10 bases and V by 3 bases; bases with no gene match: 11. CDR3 loop: CASSFTTGVSDSPLHF. For the CDR3, the DNA is TGTGCCAGCAGTTTTACGACAGGGGTAAGCGACTCACCCCTCCACTTT. The variable domain in full, with the rest retrieved from reference TRBV28 and TRBJ1-6, is DVKVTQSSRYLVKRTGEKVFLECVQDMDHENMFWYRQDPGLGLRLIYFSYDVKMKEKGDIPEGYSVSREKKERFSLILESASTNQTSMYLCASSFTTGVSDSPLHFGNGTRLTVT.

V usage is TRBV6-5 and J usage is TRBJ1-1, with 10 bases lining up with TRBD1. Trimming cost V 5 bases and J 5 bases; bases outside gene matches: 5. CDR1 and CDR2 from the germline V gene are MNHEY and SVGAGI. This CDR3 region has 14 residues. CDR3 sequence reads: CASSPTGGLTEAFF. CDR3 in DNA: TGTGCCAGCAGTCCGACAGGGGGCCTTACTGAAGCTTTCTTT.

The V call is TRBV5-1, the J call TRBJ2-2, with D uncertain. Germline V gene data show CDR1 as SGHRS and CDR2 as YFSETQ. This CDR3 region has 16 residues. V was pared by 1 base and J by 0 bases, with 10 bases between. CDR3: CASSLSPDPNTGELFF. The CDR3 DNA sequence: TGCGCCAGCAGCTTGTCCCCTGACCCGAACACCGGGGAGCTGTTTTTT.

This chain connects TRBV12-3 or TRBV12-4 to TRBJ1-1; D not resolved. Trimming cost V 6 bases and J 7 bases, with 9 bases left between them. The CDR3 sequence is 11 residues long. CDR3 loop: CASRLSSEAFF. For the CDR3, the DNA is TGTGCCAGCAGATTATCAAGTGAAGCTTTCTTT.

J is TRBJ1-5 and V is TRBV18; no clear D gene. Germline V lookup: CDR1 KGHSH, CDR2 LQKENI. CDR3 length: 13 amino acids. V lost 2 bases to trimming and J lost 5 bases, with 7 bases between them. The CDR3 loop reads CASSPGGDQPQHF. CDR3 DNA sequence: TGTGCCAGCTCACCAGGCGGCGATCAGCCCCAGCATTTT.

This clone is a singleton in its sample. The chain joins TRBV5-1 to TRBJ1-4; TRBD1 matches 7 bases. Germline loops: CDR1 SGHRS, CDR2 YFSETQ. This CDR3 comprises 16 residues. V was pared by 3 bases and J by 8 bases, with 13 bases of the junction left unmatched. The CDR3 DNA is TGCGCCAGCAGCTCAAACACAGGGGACCCAGGGGAAAAACTGTTTTTT. Translated: CASSSNTGDPGEKLFF.